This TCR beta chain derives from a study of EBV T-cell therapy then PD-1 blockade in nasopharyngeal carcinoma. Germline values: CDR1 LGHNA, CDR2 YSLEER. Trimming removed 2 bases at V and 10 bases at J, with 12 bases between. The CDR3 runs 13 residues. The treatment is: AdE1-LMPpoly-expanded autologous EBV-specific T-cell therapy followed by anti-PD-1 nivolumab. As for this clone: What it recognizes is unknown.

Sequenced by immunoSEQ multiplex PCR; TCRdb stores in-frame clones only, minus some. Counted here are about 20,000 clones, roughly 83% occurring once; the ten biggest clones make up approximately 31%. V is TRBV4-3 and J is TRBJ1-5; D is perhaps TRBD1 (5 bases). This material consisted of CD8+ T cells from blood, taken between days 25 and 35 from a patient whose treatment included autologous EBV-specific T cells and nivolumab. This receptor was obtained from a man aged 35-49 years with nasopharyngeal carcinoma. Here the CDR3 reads CASSQIGVGPQHF. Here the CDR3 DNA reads TGCGCCAGCAGCCAAATAGGGGTGGGACCCCAGCATTTT.